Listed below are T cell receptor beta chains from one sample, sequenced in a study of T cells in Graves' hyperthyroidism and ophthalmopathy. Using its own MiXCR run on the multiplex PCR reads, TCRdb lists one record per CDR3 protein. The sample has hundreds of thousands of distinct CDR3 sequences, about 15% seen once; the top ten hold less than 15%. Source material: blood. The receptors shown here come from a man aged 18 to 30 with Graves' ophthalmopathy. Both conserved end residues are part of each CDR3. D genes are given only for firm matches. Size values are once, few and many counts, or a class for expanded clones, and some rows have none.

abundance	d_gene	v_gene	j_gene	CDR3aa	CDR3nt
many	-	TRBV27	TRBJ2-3	CASSYQSTDTQYF	TGTGCCAGCAGTTATCAGAGCACAGATACGCAGTATTTT
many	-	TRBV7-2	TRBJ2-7	CASSSDLTIEQYF	TGTGCCAGCAGCTCCGACCTGACGATCGAGCAGTACTTC
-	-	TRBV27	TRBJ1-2	CASRGLFGYTF	TGTGCCAGCAGGGGGTTATTTGGCTACACCTTC
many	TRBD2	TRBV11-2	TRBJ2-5	CASSLAGGEETQYF	TGTGCCAGCAGCTTAGCCGGGGGGGAGGAGACCCAGTACTTC
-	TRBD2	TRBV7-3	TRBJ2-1	CASSRTSGRSGDEQFF	TGTGCCAGCAGCCGGACTAGCGGGAGATCGGGGGATGAGCAGTTCTTC
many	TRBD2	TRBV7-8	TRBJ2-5	CASSLAFRLAGGPGETQYF	TGTGCCAGCAGCTTAGCTTTTCGGCTAGCGGGGGGTCCGGGAGAGACCCAGTACTTC
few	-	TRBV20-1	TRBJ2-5	CSASPTGPETQYF	TGCAGTGCTAGTCCTACAGGGCCGGAGACCCAGTACTTC
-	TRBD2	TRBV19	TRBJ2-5	CASSWEREGGETQYF	TGTGCCAGTAGTTGGGAGCGGGAGGGCGGGGAGACCCAGTACTTC
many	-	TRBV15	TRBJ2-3	CATSRGQGTDTQYF	TGTGCCACCAGCAGAGGGCAAGGGACAGATACGCAGTATTTT
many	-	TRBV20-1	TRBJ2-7	CSARDNLYEQYF	TGCAGTGCTAGGGACAACCTCTACGAGCAGTACTTC
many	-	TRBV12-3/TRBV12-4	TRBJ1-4	CASAGAEYEKLFF	TGTGCCAGCGCTGGGGCGGAATATGAAAAACTGTTTTTT
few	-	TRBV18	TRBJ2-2	CASSPQRQGSLGELFF	TGTGCCAGCTCACCACAGAGACAAGGGTCCCTAGGGGAGCTGTTTTTT
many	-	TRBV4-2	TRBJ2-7	CASKGLLGDSYEQYF	TGTGCCAGCAAGGGGTTACTCGGGGACTCCTACGAGCAGTACTTC
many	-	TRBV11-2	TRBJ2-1	CASSLVQEYTMIGQFF	TGTGCCAGCAGCTTAGTACAGGAATATACAATGATAGGGCAGTTCTTC
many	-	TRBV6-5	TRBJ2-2	CASSYVLTDTGELFF	TGTGCCAGCAGTTACGTACTAACGGACACCGGGGAGCTGTTTTTT
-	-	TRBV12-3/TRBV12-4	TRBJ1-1	CASSFARGNTEAFF	TGTGCCAGCAGTTTTGCCAGGGGGAACACTGAAGCTTTCTTT
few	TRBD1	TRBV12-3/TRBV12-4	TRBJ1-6	CASRRQGALAGNSPLHF	TGTGCCAGCAGGAGACAGGGGGCCTTAGCAGGGAATTCACCCCTCCACTTT
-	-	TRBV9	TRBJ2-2	CASSLGQTGNTGELFF	TGTGCCAGCAGCTTGGGTCAGACAGGGAACACCGGGGAGCTGTTTTTT
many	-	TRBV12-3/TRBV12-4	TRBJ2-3	CASSLASTDTQYF	TGTGCCAGCAGCTTAGCGTCCACAGATACGCAGTATTTT
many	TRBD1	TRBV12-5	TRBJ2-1	CASGAGGPYNEQFF	TGTGCTAGTGGAGCAGGGGGCCCTTACAATGAGCAGTTCTTC
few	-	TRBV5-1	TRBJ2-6	CASSLVATGANVLTF	TGCGCCAGCAGCTTGGTAGCAACTGGGGCCAACGTCCTGACTTTC
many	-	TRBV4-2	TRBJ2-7	CASSQVGYEQYF	TGTGCCAGCAGCCAAGTCGGCTACGAGCAGTACTTC
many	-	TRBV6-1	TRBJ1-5	CASSRNRQYSNQPQHF	TGTGCCAGCAGCCGGAACAGGCAGTATAGCAATCAGCCCCAGCATTTT
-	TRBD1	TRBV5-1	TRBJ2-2	CASSFAGTGTAGELFF	TGCGCCAGCAGCTTTGCCGGGACAGGGACGGCCGGGGAGCTGTTTTTT
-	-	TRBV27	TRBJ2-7	CASSLPSGGEQYF	TGTGCCAGCAGTTTACCCTCCGGTGGGGAGCAGTACTTC
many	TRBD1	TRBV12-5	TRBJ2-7	CASGFILTGGKKSEQYF	TGTGCTAGTGGTTTCATACTAACAGGGGGCAAAAAAAGCGAGCAGTACTTC
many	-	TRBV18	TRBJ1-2	CASSPRSSVTANYGYTF	TGTGCCAGCTCACCAAGGTCTTCGGTTACTGCTAACTATGGCTACACCTTC
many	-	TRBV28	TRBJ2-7	CASSPGSSSYEQYF	TGTGCCAGCAGTCCTGGCTCGTCCTCCTACGAGCAGTACTTC
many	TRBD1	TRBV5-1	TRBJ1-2	CASSRQMTGVWANYGYTF	TGCGCCAGCAGCCGACAGATGACAGGGGTTTGGGCTAACTATGGCTACACCTTC
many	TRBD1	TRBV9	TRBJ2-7	CASSVGTGAYEQYF	TGTGCCAGCAGCGTGGGGACAGGGGCCTACGAGCAGTACTTC
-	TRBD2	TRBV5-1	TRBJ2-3	CASSLEGAGGRGDTQYF	TGCGCCAGCAGCTTGGAGGGAGCGGGGGGCCGGGGAGATACGCAGTATTTT
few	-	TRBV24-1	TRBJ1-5	CATAPGTYSNQPQHF	TGTGCCACCGCCCCAGGTACATATAGCAATCAGCCCCAGCATTTT
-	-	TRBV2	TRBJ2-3	CASTEGWGPIDTQYF	TGTGCCAGCACGGAGGGTTGGGGGCCCATAGATACGCAGTATTTT
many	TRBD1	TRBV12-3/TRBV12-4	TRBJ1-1	CASSSRGLLEAFF	TGTGCCAGCAGTTCCAGGGGGCTCCTTGAAGCTTTCTTT
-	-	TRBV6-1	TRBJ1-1	CASAGRVEAFF	TGTGCCAGCGCAGGGCGGGTGGAAGCTTTCTTT
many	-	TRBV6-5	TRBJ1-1	CASSYSGAHTEAFF	TGTGCCAGCAGTTACTCCGGGGCCCACACTGAAGCTTTCTTT